The T cell receptor (beta chain) under discussion was sequenced for a study of metastatic and nonmetastatic thyroid tumors. Per the original methods: The authors used CDR3 differences across clinicopathological groups to build a distant-metastasis classifier for papillary thyroid cancer. TCRdb re-analyzed the PCR reads through MiXCR. TCRdb, rather than the study authors, made the V and J calls. Of fewer than 5,000 clones in the sample, about 22% were seen once. V shed 0 bases, J shed 0 bases, and the junction held 2 bases outside the gene matches. The CDR3 has 16 residues. Germline CDR1 and CDR2: SGHRS and YFSETQ. There are many counts of this clone. Until they underwent thyroid surgery, no patient had received any treatment.

Sequencing used tumor tissue. The rearrangement uses TRBV5-1 and TRBJ1-4; TRBD1 matches at 7 bases. This TCR came from a male donor with papillary thyroid cancer or a benign thyroid nodule (not recorded which). Some clones in this sample may be carry-over from other donors' samples. The CDR3 here is CASSLAQGATNEKLFF. CDR3 bases: TGCGCCAGCAGCTTGGCCCAGGGGGCAACTAATGAAAAACTGTTTTTT. The whole variable domain, remainder taken from reference TRBV5-1 and TRBJ1-4, is KAGVTQTPRYLIKTRGQQVTLSCSPISGHRSVSWYQQTPGQGLQFLFEYFSETQRNKGNFPGRFSGRQFSNSRSEMNVSTLELGDSALYLCASSLAQGATNEKLFFGSGTQLSVL.